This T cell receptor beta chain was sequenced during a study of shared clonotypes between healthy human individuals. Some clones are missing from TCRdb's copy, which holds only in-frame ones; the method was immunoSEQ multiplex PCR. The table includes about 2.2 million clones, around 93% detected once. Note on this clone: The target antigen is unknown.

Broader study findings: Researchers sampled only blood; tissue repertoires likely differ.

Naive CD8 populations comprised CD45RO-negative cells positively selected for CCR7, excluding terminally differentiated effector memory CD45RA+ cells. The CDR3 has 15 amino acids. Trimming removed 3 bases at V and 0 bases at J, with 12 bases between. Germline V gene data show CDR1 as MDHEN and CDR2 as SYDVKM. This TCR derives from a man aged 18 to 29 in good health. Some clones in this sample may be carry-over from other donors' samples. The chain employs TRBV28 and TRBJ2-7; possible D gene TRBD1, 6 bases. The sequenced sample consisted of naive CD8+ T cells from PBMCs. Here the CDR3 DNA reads TGTGCCAGCAGTTTGATAGGGGGACGCTCCTACGAGCAGTACTTC. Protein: CASSLIGGRSYEQYF.